The rows below give T cell receptor beta chains drawn from one sample of a study of blood T cell repertoires in COVID-19. The method was immunoSEQ multiplex PCR; TCRdb's version includes in-frame clones alone and lacks a portion of them. The table has 250,000 or so clones, approximately 90% seen once; the top ten hold approximately 9%. Sample: PBMCs or T cells enriched from blood (not recorded which). The receptors were gathered from a man aged 40-49 years who had recovered from COVID-19. The CDR3 runs from the conserved cysteine through the conserved F or W. D genes are given only for firm matches. Clone sizes are given selectively: once, few, many, or a class where the clone is expanded.

>14|TRBV27|TRBJ1-2|NA|NA
CASSSNPRGYGYTF
TGTGCCAGCAGTTCCAACCCCCGGGGATATGGCTACACCTTC
>14|TRBV4-1|TRBJ1-2|few|NA
CASSQVPGRDGYTF
TGCGCCAGCAGCCAAGTCCCGGGTCGGGATGGCTACACCTTC
>17|TRBV7-9|TRBJ1-4|NA|NA
CASSFDFLVGADEKLFF
TGTGCCAGCAGCTTCGATTTCCTCGTTGGCGCGGATGAAAAACTGTTTTTT
>15|TRBV19|TRBJ2-5|NA|TRBD2
CASSGLGREEETQYF
TGTGCCAGTAGTGGTTTAGGGCGGGAGGAAGAGACCCAGTACTTC
>14|TRBV14|TRBJ2-4|once|NA
CASSQENSVNIQYF
TGTGCCAGCAGCCAAGAAAATAGCGTGAACATTCAGTACTTC
>15|TRBV4-1|TRBJ1-3|NA|NA
CASSQSSGSGNTIYF
TGCGCCAGCAGCCAATCCAGTGGCTCTGGAAACACCATATATTTT
>14|TRBV6-5|TRBJ2-5|NA|TRBD2
CASSYRLGGETQYF
TGTGCCAGCAGTTACAGATTGGGGGGGGAGACCCAGTACTTC
>10|TRBV29-1|TRBJ1-1|once|NA
CSVGGFEAFF
TGCAGCGTGGGGGGATTTGAAGCTTTCTTT
>14|TRBV9|TRBJ2-3|NA|NA
CASSVGRGTDTQYF
TGTGCCAGCAGCGTAGGCAGGGGTACAGATACGCAGTATTTT
>15|TRBV6-5|TRBJ2-1|NA|TRBD2
CASRSGTSGNNEQFF
TGTGCCAGCAGGTCCGGGACTAGCGGGAACAATGAGCAGTTCTTC
>15|TRBV7-2|TRBJ2-3|NA|NA
CASSLARVGTDTQYF
TGTGCCAGCAGCTTAGCGCGGGTGGGCACAGATACGCAGTATTTT
>17|TRBV5-4|TRBJ1-2|NA|NA
CASSLAGGSAFYYGYTF
TGTGCCAGCAGCTTGGCCGGGGGGAGTGCTTTCTACTATGGCTACACCTTC
>16|TRBV6-2/TRBV6-3|TRBJ2-7|NA|NA
CASSIDTPDAYYEQYF
TGTGCCAGCAGTATCGACACCCCCGACGCATACTACGAGCAGTACTTC
>16|TRBV9|TRBJ2-1|once|NA
CASSPRDSPSYNEQFF
TGTGCCAGCAGTCCCCGGGACTCCCCGTCCTACAATGAGCAGTTCTTC
>16|TRBV7-2|TRBJ2-7|NA|TRBD2
CASSLASSSGAYEQYF
TGTGCCAGCAGCTTAGCGTCGTCTAGCGGAGCCTACGAGCAGTACTTC
>15|TRBV3-1/TRBV3-2|TRBJ1-2|NA|TRBD1
CASSPITGGKYGYTF
TGTGCCAGCAGCCCAATCACAGGGGGCAAGTATGGCTACACCTTC
>17|TRBV4-3|TRBJ1-5|NA|NA
CASSQTSQGRINQPQHF
TGCGCCAGCAGCCAGACTTCTCAGGGAAGGATCAATCAGCCCCAGCATTTT
>18|TRBV9|TRBJ1-1|NA|TRBD1
CASSARPTGGGPYTEAFF
TGTGCCAGCAGCGCTAGGCCGACAGGGGGGGGTCCCTACACTGAAGCTTTCTTT
>14|TRBV27|TRBJ1-1|NA|NA
CASSFFNMNTEAFF
TGTGCCAGCAGTTTCTTCAACATGAACACTGAAGCTTTCTTT
>13|TRBV12-5|TRBJ2-7|NA|NA
CASGLERVYEQYF
TGTGCTAGTGGTTTGGAGAGGGTCTACGAGCAGTACTTC
>15|TRBV6-1|TRBJ1-2|NA|NA
CASSENTPATIGYTF
TGTGCCAGCAGTGAAAACACTCCCGCAACTATTGGCTACACCTTC
>15|TRBV7-2|TRBJ1-1|NA|NA
CASRFRGLMNTEAFF
TGTGCCAGCAGGTTCAGGGGCCTGATGAACACTGAAGCTTTCTTT
>14|TRBV7-9|TRBJ2-1|NA|TRBD2
CASSLAGSGTSLLF
TGTGCCAGCAGCTTAGCGGGGAGCGGGACTAGCCTGCTCTTC
>18|TRBV7-2|TRBJ1-4|NA|NA
CASSLHAGRIATNEKLFF
TGTGCCAGCAGCTTACATGCGGGGCGGATTGCAACTAATGAAAAACTGTTTTTT
>15|TRBV10-3|TRBJ1-6|once|NA
CAISDPTGGGTPLHF
TGTGCCATCAGTGACCCCACAGGAGGCGGGACACCCCTCCACTTT
>15|TRBV5-1|TRBJ1-1|NA|NA
CASSLGDRGTTEAFF
TGCGCCAGCAGCTTGGGAGACAGAGGAACTACTGAAGCTTTCTTT
>16|TRBV9|TRBJ2-3|NA|TRBD1
CASSARTGPRTDTQYF
TGTGCCAGCAGCGCCCGGACAGGGCCTCGCACAGATACGCAGTATTTT
>13|TRBV5-1|TRBJ1-1|NA|NA
CASGSWGDTEAFF
TGCGCCAGCGGGAGTTGGGGGGACACTGAAGCTTTCTTT
>15|TRBV29-1|TRBJ1-2|few|TRBD1
CSVRQGATISYGYTF
TGCAGCGTGCGACAGGGGGCCACAATTTCTTATGGCTACACCTTC
>13|TRBV25-1|TRBJ2-7|NA|NA
CASSESGPYEQYF
TGTGCCAGCAGTGAATCAGGTCCCTACGAGCAGTACTTC
>14|TRBV27|TRBJ2-7|NA|TRBD1
CASSLSGTGDEQYF
TGTGCCAGCAGTTTAAGTGGGACAGGGGACGAGCAGTACTTC
>13|TRBV6-1|TRBJ2-1|NA|NA
CASSEPDWSEQFF
TGTGCCAGCAGTGAACCCGACTGGAGTGAGCAGTTCTTC
>15|TRBV7-9|TRBJ2-5|NA|NA
CASSQRTGGQETQYF
TGTGCCAGCAGCCAAAGGACAGGAGGGCAAGAGACCCAGTACTTC
>17|TRBV28|TRBJ2-3|once|TRBD2
CASSSPGLAPSTDTQYF
TGTGCCAGCAGTTCCCCGGGACTAGCGCCTAGCACAGATACGCAGTATTTT
>17|TRBV18|TRBJ1-4|NA|NA
CASSPRGGGGTNEKLFF
TGTGCCAGCTCACCAAGGGGCGGGGGCGGCACTAATGAAAAACTGTTTTTT
>11|TRBV16|TRBJ2-1|NA|NA
CASSQREMQFF
TGTGCCAGCAGCCAAAGGGAGATGCAGTTCTTC
>13|TRBV18|TRBJ1-2|NA|TRBD1
CASSPDRGTLCTF
TGTGCCAGCTCACCGGACAGGGGGACGTTATGCACCTTC